These 24 T cell receptor beta chains were sequenced from one sample in a study of blood T cell repertoires in COVID-19. The method was immunoSEQ multiplex PCR; TCRdb's version includes in-frame clones alone and lacks a portion of them. The repertoire holds some 290,000 clones, with roughly 79% as singletons. The sequenced sample was peripheral blood. The receptors here all came from a woman in her sixties with active or convalescent COVID-19.

This sequence joins TRBV19 and TRBJ2-7; D might be TRBD1 (6 bases). Per the germline V gene, CDR1 is LNHDA and CDR2 is SQIVND (reference sequence). Between the trimmed V and J ends, which lost 6 bases and 0 bases, there was a span of 21 bases. The CDR3 extends over 17 amino acids. In nucleotides, the CDR3 is TGTGCCAGTAGCAGAACCCTCCTGGGGACACCCTCCTACGAGCAGTACTTC. This encodes CASSRTLLGTPSYEQYF.

Of note for this clone: One junction end does not reproduce the germline sequence, and a read error may be involved. The chain joins TRBV7-2 to TRBJ2-3, with TRBD2 matching 8 bases. The CDR3 is made up of 15 amino acids. Looked up from germline, CDR1 is SGHTA and CDR2 is FQGNSA. The CDR3 loop reads CASRLAPSGTDTQYF. As DNA, the CDR3 is TGTGCCAGCAGATTAGCGCCTAGCGGGACAGATACGCAGTATTTT.

This clone has more than one count but fewer than ten. V is TRBV12-5 and J is TRBJ1-2; D call uncertain. The CDR3 covers 13 residues. CDR1 is LGHNT and CDR2 is FRNRAP in the germline V gene. V shed 3 bases and J shed 4 bases, with 9 bases lying between them. The CDR3 is CASGLAGGYGYTF. As DNA, the CDR3 is TGTGCTAGTGGTTTAGCCGGCGGCTATGGCTACACCTTC.

The chain couples TRBV9 to TRBJ2-7, with 10 bases identical to TRBD2. Trimming cost V 0 bases and J 9 bases; bases outside gene matches: 9. The CDR3 has 15 amino acids. The germline V gene encodes CDR1 SGDLS and CDR2 YYNGEE. CDR3 DNA: TGTGCCAGCAGCGTAGTTCCAGCGGGGGGGCCCGGGCAGTACTTC. Translated: CASSVVPAGGPGQYF.

This chain joins TRBV9 and TRBJ1-3; D gene uncertain. Germline assignment: CDR1 SGDLS and CDR2 YYNGEE. The V end was cut by 4 bases, the J end by 4 bases, with 18 bases between. The CDR3 sequence is 16 residues long. CDR3 sequence reads: CASSPVPTASGNTIYF. The CDR3 coding sequence is TGTGCCAGCAGCCCCGTGCCGACTGCTTCAGGAAACACCATATATTTT.

The chain joins TRBV7-9 to TRBJ1-3; unclear D gene. Trimming took off 5 bases at V and 0 bases at J, with 14 bases between the two ends. Germline V lookup: CDR1 SEHNR, CDR2 FQNEAQ (reference sequence). The CDR3 is 16 residues long. The CDR3 loop reads CASSPSAVPSGNTIYF. The CDR3 DNA reads TGTGCCAGCAGCCCAAGTGCGGTACCCTCTGGAAACACCATATATTTT.

This rearrangement joins TRBV6-5 to TRBJ1-5, with a tentative D call TRBD1 (6 bases). V lost 10 bases, J lost 4 bases, and 20 bases lay in between. Germline loops: CDR1 MNHEY, CDR2 SVGAGI. The CDR3 spans 15 residues. CDR3 region: CATSTGTGPNQPQHF. CDR3 bases: TGTGCCACCTCTACAGGGACCGGACCGAATCAGCCCCAGCATTTT.

V usage is TRBV3-1 (or the pseudogene TRBV3-2) and J usage is TRBJ1-6, with D unresolved. Germline assignment: CDR1 LGHDT and CDR2 YNNKEL (reference sequence). The V and J ends lost 0 bases and 13 bases respectively, with 10 bases between them. This CDR3 is built from 13 residues. The CDR3 sequence: CASSQEDGRPLHF. The CDR3 nucleotides read TGTGCCAGCAGCCAAGAAGATGGTCGGCCCCTCCACTTT.

The J gene is TRBJ2-1, the V gene TRBV12-3 or TRBV12-4; possibly TRBD2 for D (5 bases). This CDR3 has 13 residues. Trimming took 3 bases from V and 7 from J, leaving 10 bases between them. The CDR3 DNA sequence: TGTGCCAGCAGTTTTGTAGCGTTGAATGAGCAGTTCTTC. It yields the protein CASSFVALNEQFF.

This chain joins TRBV19 and TRBJ1-5, with 9 bases matching TRBD1. V lost 4 bases, J lost 7 bases, and 5 bases stayed unmatched. This CDR3 comprises 14 residues. CDR1 is LNHDA, CDR2 SQIVND, per germline (reference sequence). This CDR3 reads CASSKGQGGQPQHF. CDR3 nucleotides: TGTGCCAGTAGTAAGGGACAGGGTGGCCAGCCCCAGCATTTT.

The chain employs TRBV7-3 and TRBJ1-1; D call uncertain. CDR3 length equals 14 residues. V lost 2 bases and J 6 bases, leaving 13 bases between the germline ends. Germline V gene data show CDR1 as SGHTA and CDR2 as FQGTGA. CDR3 residues: CASSLLAGGSEAFF. The CDR3 DNA reads TGTGCCAGCAGCTTACTCGCCGGAGGTTCTGAAGCTTTCTTT.

The chain joins TRBV14 to TRBJ2-7, with 11 bases matching TRBD1. The CDR3 extends over 17 amino acids. Losses at the gene ends were 1 base for V and 3 bases for J; bases not matched to a gene: 8. The germline V gene encodes CDR1 SGHDN and CDR2 FVKESK. The CDR3 nucleotides are TGTGCCAGCAGCCAAGGAGTTTCAGGGACAGGGGGCTACGAGCAGTACTTC. Protein: CASSQGVSGTGGYEQYF.

The J gene is TRBJ2-5, the V gene TRBV7-8; D gene uncertain. Germline assignment: CDR1 SGHVS and CDR2 FQNEAQ. V gave up 2 bases and J gave up 2 bases, with 6 bases separating them. The CDR3 loop spans 13 amino acids. This chain's CDR3 is CASSLRRQETQYF. The CDR3 bases are TGTGCCAGCAGCTTACGGCGGCAAGAGACCCAGTACTTC.

This clone was seen only once. The V and J genes are TRBV6-5 and TRBJ1-4; TRBD1 might be the D (5 bases). Trimming cost V 8 bases and J 4 bases, with 11 bases left between them. The germline V gene has CDR1 MNHEY and CDR2 SVGAGI. CDR3 length: 13 residues. The CDR3 loop is CASGGTFNEKLFF. CDR3 DNA: TGTGCCAGCGGGGGGACGTTTAATGAAAAACTGTTTTTT.

The gene calls are TRBV7-9 and TRBJ2-7; D possibly corresponds to TRBD1 (5 bases). The CDR3 length is 14 residues. V lost 5 bases and J 0 bases, leaving 11 bases between the germline ends. Per germline, CDR1 SEHNR and CDR2 FQNEAQ (reference sequence). The CDR3 DNA reads as TGTGCCAGCAGCGCAGGGCAGAGCTCCTACGAGCAGTACTTC. Its protein product is CASSAGQSSYEQYF.

This clone was seen once. The genes are TRBV29-1 and TRBJ2-1, with 9 bases that match TRBD1. The J segment lost 2 bases and the V segment lost 2 bases, leaving 1 base of the junction unmatched. The CDR3 totals 14 residues. CDR1 and CDR2 (germline): SQVTM, ANQGSEA. This CDR3 is CSVERTGAYNEQFF. CDR3 DNA sequence: TGCAGCGTTGAACGGACAGGGGCCTACAATGAGCAGTTCTTC.

J is TRBJ2-3 and V is TRBV29-1; 15 nucleotides align to TRBD2. Germline V gives CDR1 SQVTM, CDR2 ANQGSEA. The J segment lost 1 base and the V segment lost 4 bases, leaving 9 bases of the junction unmatched. This CDR3 contains 18 residues. Here the CDR3 reads CSVGAGLAGGFGTDTQYF. CDR3 nucleotides: TGCAGCGTTGGAGCGGGACTAGCGGGGGGATTCGGCACAGATACGCAGTATTTT.

This chain connects TRBV6-5 to TRBJ1-3; 7 bases match TRBD1. The J segment lost 4 bases and the V segment lost 0 bases, leaving 6 bases of the junction unmatched. The CDR3 has 16 residues. Germline V lookup: CDR1 MNHEY, CDR2 SVGAGI. This CDR3 reads CASSYSTGPTGNTIYF. Here the CDR3 DNA reads TGTGCCAGCAGTTACTCGACAGGGCCGACGGGAAACACCATATATTTT.

The chain links TRBV27 to TRBJ2-7; 8 bases are a match to TRBD1. This CDR3 contains 15 residues. Looked up from germline, CDR1 is MNHEY and CDR2 is SMNVEV (reference sequence). V lost 7 bases, J lost 3 bases, and 11 bases stayed unmatched. Here the CDR3 DNA reads TGTGCCAGCAACTCGGGCGGGACAGGCCTCTACGAGCAGTACTTC. This translates into CASNSGGTGLYEQYF.

The V gene is TRBV15, the J gene TRBJ1-1; D not certain. The V and J ends lost 0 bases and 1 base respectively, with 12 bases between them. Germline V gene data show CDR1 as LNHNV and CDR2 as YYDKDF (reference sequence). The CDR3 contains 16 residues. This CDR3 reads CATSRDVGMGNTEAFF. CDR3 bases: TGTGCCACCAGCAGAGATGTCGGGATGGGGAACACTGAAGCTTTCTTT. Supplemented by reference TRBV15 and TRBJ1-1, the full variable domain reads DAMVIQNPRYQVTQFGKPVTLSCSQTLNHNVMYWYQQKSSQAPKLLFHYYDKDFNNEADTPDNFQSRRPNTSFCFLDIRSPGLGDTAMYLCATSRDVGMGNTEAFFGQGTRLTVV.

The V and J genes are TRBV4-1 and TRBJ1-3, with D uncertain. Trimming cost V 4 bases and J 0 bases, with 10 bases left between them. Germline V gene data show CDR1 as MGHRA and CDR2 as YSYEKL. The CDR3 is 15 residues long. The CDR3 sequence is CASSLARHSGNTIYF. The CDR3 DNA sequence: TGCGCCAGCAGCCTGGCCCGCCACTCTGGAAACACCATATATTTT.

The chain has TRBV2 and TRBJ2-1; D ambiguous. V was trimmed by 4 bases and J by 6 bases, leaving 10 bases between them. CDR1 and CDR2 (germline): SNHLY, FYNNEI. The CDR3 extends over 13 amino acids. The CDR3 sequence: CASSVGPLNEQFF. Written as DNA, the CDR3 is TGTGCCAGCAGTGTTGGCCCCCTCAATGAGCAGTTCTTC. Based on the CDR3 plus reference TRBV2 and TRBJ2-1, the full variable domain is EPEVTQTPSHQVTQMGQEVILRCVPISNHLYFYWYRQILGQKVEFLVSFYNNEISEKSEIFDDQFSVERPDGSNFTLKIRSTKLEDSAMYFCASSVGPLNEQFFGPGTRLTVL.

V is TRBV15 and J is TRBJ2-1; 10 nucleotides line up with TRBD1. Looked up from germline, CDR1 is LNHNV and CDR2 is YYDKDF (reference sequence). V trimming: 5 bases; J trimming: 4 bases; junction bases outside the gene matches: 5. CDR3 size: 15 residues. The DNA for the CDR3 is TGTGCCACCAGCCCGGACAGGGGGGTTTACAATGAGCAGTTCTTC. This codes for CATSPDRGVYNEQFF.

The V and J genes are TRBV30 and TRBJ2-4, with D unresolved. The germline CDR1 and CDR2 sequences are GTSNPN and SVGIG (reference sequence). Trimming cost V 4 bases and J 0 bases, with 4 bases left between them. CDR3 size: 12 residues. Written as DNA, the CDR3 is TGTGCCTGGACAGTAGCCAAAAACATTCAGTACTTC. It yields the protein CAWTVAKNIQYF.